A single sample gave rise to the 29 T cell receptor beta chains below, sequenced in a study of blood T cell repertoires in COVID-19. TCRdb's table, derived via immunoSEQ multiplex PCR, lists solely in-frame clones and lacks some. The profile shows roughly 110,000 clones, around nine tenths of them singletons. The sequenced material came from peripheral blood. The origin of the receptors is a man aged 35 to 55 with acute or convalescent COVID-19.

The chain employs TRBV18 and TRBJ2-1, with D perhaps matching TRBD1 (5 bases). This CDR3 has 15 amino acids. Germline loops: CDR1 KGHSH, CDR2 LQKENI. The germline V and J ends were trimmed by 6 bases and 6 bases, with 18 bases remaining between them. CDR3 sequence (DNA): TGTGCCAGCTCCCCAGACAGCCCCGTCCTCAATGAGCAGTTCTTC. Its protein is CASSPDSPVLNEQFF.

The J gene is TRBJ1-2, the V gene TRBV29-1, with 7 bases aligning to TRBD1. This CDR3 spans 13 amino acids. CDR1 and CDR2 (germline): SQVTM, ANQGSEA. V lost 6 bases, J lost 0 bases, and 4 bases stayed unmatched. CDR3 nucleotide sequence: TGCAGCGTGGGACAGAGAACTAACTATGGCTACACCTTC. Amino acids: CSVGQRTNYGYTF. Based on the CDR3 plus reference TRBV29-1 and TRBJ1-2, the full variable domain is SAVISQKPSRDICQRGTSLTIQCQVDSQVTMMFWYRQQPGQSLTLIATANQGSEATYESGFVIDKFPISRPNLTFSTLTVSNMSPEDSSIYLCSVGQRTNYGYTFGSGTRLTVV.

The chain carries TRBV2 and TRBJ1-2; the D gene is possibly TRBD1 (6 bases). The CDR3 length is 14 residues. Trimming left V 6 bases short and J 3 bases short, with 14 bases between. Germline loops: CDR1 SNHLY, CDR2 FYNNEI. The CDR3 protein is CASRTGSRDYGYTF. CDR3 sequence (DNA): TGTGCCAGCAGAACAGGGAGTAGGGACTATGGCTACACCTTC.

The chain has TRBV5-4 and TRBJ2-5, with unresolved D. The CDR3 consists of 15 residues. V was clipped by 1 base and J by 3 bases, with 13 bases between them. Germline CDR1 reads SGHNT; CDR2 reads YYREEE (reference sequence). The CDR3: CASSLYGLRKETQYF. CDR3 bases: TGTGCCAGCAGCTTGTATGGGCTGCGCAAAGAGACCCAGTACTTC.

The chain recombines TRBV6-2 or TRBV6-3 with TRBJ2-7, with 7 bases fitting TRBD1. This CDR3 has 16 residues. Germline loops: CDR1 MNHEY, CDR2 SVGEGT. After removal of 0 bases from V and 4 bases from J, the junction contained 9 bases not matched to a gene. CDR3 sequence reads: CASSYSRVGQTYEQYF. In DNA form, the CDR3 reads TGTGCCAGCAGTTACTCGAGGGTGGGACAGACGTACGAGCAGTACTTC.

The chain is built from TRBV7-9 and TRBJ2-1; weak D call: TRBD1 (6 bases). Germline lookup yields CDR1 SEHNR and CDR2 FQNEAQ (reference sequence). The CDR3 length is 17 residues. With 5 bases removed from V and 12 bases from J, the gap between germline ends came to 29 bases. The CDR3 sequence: CASSIPQGSILYDGQFF. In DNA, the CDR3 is TGTGCCAGCAGCATACCACAGGGATCGATTCTGTACGATGGGCAGTTCTTC.

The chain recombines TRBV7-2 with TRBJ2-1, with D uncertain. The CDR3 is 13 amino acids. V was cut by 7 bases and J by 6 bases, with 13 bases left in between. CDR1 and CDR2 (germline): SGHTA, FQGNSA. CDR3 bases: TGTGCCAGCACCAAAGAACCGGGCAATGAGCAGTTCTTC. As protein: CASTKEPGNEQFF.

CDR3 nucleotide sequence: TGTGCCAGCAGTCGTGGGACAGGGGGGGATGAAAAACTGTTTTTT. This sequence encodes CASSRGTGGDEKLFF. The chain has TRBV6-5 and TRBJ1-4; TRBD1 agrees at 11 bases. The CDR3 covers 15 residues. The ends lost 5 bases at V and 6 bases at J; junction bases unmatched: 5. CDR1 is MNHEY, CDR2 SVGAGI, per germline.

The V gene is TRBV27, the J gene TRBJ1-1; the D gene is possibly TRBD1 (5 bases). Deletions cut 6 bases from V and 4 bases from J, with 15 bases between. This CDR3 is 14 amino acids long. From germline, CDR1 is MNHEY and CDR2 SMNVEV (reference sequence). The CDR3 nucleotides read TGTGCCAGCAGCCGACAGAGGTCTACCACTGAAGCTTTCTTT. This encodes CASSRQRSTTEAFF.

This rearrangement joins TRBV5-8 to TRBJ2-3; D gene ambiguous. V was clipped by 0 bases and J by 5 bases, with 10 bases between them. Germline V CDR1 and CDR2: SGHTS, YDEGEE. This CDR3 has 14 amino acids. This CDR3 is CASSLALVRDTQYF. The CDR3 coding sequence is TGTGCCAGCAGCTTGGCGTTAGTGAGAGATACGCAGTATTTT.

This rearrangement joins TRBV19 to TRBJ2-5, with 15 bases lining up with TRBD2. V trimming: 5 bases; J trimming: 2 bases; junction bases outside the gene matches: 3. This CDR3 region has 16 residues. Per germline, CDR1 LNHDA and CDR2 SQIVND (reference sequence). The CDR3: CASSFGLAGGQETQYF. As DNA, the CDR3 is TGTGCCAGTAGTTTCGGACTAGCGGGGGGGCAAGAGACCCAGTACTTC.

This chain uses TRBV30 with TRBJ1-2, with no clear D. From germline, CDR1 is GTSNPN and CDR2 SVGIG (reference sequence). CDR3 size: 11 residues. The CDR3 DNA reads TGTGGCGTCCGTTTGGGAGGCGGCTACACCTTC. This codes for CGVRLGGGYTF. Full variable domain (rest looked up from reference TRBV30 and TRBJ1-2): SQTIHQWPATLVQPVGSPLSLECTVEGTSNPNLYWYRQAAGRGLQLLFYSVGIGQISSEVPQNLSASRPQDRQFILSSKKLLLSDSGFYLCGVRLGGGYTFGSGTRLTVV.

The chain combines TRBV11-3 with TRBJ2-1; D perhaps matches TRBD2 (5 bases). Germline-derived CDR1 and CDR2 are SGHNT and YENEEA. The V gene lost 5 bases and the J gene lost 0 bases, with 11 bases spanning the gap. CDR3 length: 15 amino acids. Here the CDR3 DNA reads TGTGCCAGCAGCGGGAGAGGGAGCTCCTACAATGAGCAGTTCTTC. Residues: CASSGRGSSYNEQFF.

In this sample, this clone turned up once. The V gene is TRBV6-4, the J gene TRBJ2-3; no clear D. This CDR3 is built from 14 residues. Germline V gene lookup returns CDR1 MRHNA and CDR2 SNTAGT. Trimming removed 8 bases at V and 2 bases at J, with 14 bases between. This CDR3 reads CASEVTLDTDTQYF. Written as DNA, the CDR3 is TGTGCCAGCGAGGTTACCCTTGACACAGATACGCAGTATTTT.

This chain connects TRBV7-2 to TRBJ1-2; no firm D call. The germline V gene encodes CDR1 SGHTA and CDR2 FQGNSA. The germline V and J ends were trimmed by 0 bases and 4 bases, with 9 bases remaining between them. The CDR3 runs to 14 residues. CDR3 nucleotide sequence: TGTGCCAGCAGCTTAGCGCTGACATCCTATGGCTACACCTTC. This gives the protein CASSLALTSYGYTF.

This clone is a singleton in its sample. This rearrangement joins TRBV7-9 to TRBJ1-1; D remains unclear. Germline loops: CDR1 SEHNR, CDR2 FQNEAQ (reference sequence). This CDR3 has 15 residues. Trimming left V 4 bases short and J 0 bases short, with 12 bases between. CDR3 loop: CASSSRVGLNTEAFF. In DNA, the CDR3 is TGTGCCAGCAGCTCTCGGGTTGGCCTGAACACTGAAGCTTTCTTT.

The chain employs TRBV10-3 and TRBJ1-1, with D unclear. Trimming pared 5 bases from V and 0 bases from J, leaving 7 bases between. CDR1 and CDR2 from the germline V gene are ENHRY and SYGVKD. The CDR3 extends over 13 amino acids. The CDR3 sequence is CAISKQVNTEAFF. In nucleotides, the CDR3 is TGTGCCATCAGTAAGCAGGTGAACACTGAAGCTTTCTTT.

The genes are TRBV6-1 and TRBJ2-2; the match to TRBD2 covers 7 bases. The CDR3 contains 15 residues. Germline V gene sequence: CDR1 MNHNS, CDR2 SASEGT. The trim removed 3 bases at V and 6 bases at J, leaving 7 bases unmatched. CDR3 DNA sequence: TGTGCCAGCAGTGATCACCGGACTAGGGCCGGGGAGCTGTTTTTT. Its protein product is CASSDHRTRAGELFF.

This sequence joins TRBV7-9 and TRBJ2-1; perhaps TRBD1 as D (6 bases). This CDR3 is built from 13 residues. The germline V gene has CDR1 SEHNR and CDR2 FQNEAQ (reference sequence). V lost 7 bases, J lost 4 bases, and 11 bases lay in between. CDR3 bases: TGTGCCAGCACCAAAGGACAGTACAATGAGCAGTTCTTC. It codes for CASTKGQYNEQFF.

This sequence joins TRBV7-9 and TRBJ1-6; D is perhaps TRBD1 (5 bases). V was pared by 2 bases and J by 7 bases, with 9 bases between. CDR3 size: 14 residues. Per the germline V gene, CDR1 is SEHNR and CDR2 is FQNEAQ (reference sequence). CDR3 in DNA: TGTGCCAGCAGCTTATGGACAACAAATTCACCCCTCCACTTT. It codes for CASSLWTTNSPLHF.

As DNA, the CDR3 is TGTGCCAGTAGTCTTCCTAGTTCCGGGGAGCTGTTTTTT. Residues: CASSLPSSGELFF. The rearrangement links TRBV19 to TRBJ2-2; D call uncertain. V gave up 5 bases and J gave up 6 bases, with 10 bases separating them. The V gene's germline CDR1 is LNHDA and CDR2 SQIVND (reference sequence). The CDR3 sequence is 13 residues long.

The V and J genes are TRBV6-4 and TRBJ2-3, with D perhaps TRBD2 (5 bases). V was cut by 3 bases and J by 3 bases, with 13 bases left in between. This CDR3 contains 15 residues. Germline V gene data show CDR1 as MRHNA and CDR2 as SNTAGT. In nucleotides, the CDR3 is TGTGCCAGCAGTGAAGCAGGACTCAGGACAGATACGCAGTATTTT. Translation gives CASSEAGLRTDTQYF.

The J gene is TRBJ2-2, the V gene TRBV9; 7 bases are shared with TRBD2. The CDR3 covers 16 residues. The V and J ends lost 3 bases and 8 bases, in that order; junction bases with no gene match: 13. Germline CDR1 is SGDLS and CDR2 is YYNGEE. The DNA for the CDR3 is TGTGCCAGCAGCGCTGCCGGGACTATAGTATCGGGGGAGCTGTTTTTT. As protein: CASSAAGTIVSGELFF.

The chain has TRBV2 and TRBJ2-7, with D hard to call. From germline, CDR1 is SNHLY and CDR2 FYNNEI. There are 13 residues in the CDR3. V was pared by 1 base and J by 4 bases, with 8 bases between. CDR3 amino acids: CASSEGGPYEQYF. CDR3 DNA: TGTGCCAGCAGTGAAGGTGGGCCTTACGAGCAGTACTTC.

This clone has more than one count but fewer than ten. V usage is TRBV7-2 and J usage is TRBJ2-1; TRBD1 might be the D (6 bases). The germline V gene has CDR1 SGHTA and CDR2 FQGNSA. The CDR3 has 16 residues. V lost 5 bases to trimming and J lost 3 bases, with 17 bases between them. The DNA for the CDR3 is TGTGCCAGCAGCCCGTTCGGGACACCACTCTACAATGAGCAGTTCTTC. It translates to CASSPFGTPLYNEQFF.

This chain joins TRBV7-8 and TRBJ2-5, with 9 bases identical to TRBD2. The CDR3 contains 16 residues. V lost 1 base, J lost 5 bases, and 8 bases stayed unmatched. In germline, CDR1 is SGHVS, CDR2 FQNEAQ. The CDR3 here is CASSLEGLAGSETQYF. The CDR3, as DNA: TGTGCCAGCAGCTTAGAGGGGCTAGCGGGGTCCGAGACCCAGTACTTC.

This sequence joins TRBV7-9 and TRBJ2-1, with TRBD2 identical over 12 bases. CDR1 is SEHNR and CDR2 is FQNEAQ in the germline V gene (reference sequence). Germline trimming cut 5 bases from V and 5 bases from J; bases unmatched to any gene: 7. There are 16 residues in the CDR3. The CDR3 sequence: CASSPPGLAGHNEQFF. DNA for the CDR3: TGTGCCAGCAGCCCGCCGGGACTAGCGGGCCACAATGAGCAGTTCTTC.

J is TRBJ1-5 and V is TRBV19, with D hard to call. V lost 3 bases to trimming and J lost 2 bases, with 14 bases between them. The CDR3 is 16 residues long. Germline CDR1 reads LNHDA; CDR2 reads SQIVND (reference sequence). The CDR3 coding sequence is TGTGCCAGTAGTATGGACTACGGCGGGGGCAATCAGCCCCAGCATTTT. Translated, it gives CASSMDYGGGNQPQHF.

Written as DNA, the CDR3 is TGCAGCGTTGTTGTCAGCCTACGGGGTGAAAAACTGTTTTTT. Amino acid sequence: CSVVVSLRGEKLFF. The V gene is TRBV29-1, the J gene TRBJ1-4; no reliable D call. This CDR3 has 14 amino acids. The V gene's germline CDR1 is SQVTM and CDR2 ANQGSEA. V lost 4 bases, J lost 7 bases, and 16 bases lay in between.